The 12 T cell receptor beta chains below were found in one sample sequenced in a study of response to subunit inactivated influenza vaccine. TCRdb called the RT-PCR reads again in MiXCR, with one record for every CDR3 protein. The sample lists roughly 570,000 distinct CDR3 sequences; approximately 12% were seen once. Here the sequenced sample was PBMCs from blood, taken roughly 48 days after vaccination. The receptor set was obtained from a man over 45 who received an inactivated influenza vaccine.

This clonotype was seen a handful of times. The chain uses TRBV28 and TRBJ2-6; tentatively, D is TRBD2 (5 bases). Per the germline V gene, CDR1 is MDHEN and CDR2 is SYDVKM. Trimming stripped 4 bases from V and 3 bases from J, with 10 bases between. The CDR3 runs to 15 residues. CDR3: CASSWTFGGANVLTF. The CDR3 DNA reads as TGTGCCAGCAGTTGGACTTTTGGTGGGGCCAACGTCCTGACTTTC.

This sequence joins TRBV29-1 and TRBJ2-5, with D tentatively TRBD2 (7 bases). Trimming pared 2 bases from V and 2 bases from J, leaving 12 bases between. CDR1 is SQVTM and CDR2 is ANQGSEA in the germline V gene. The CDR3 sequence is 14 residues long. The CDR3, as DNA: TGCAGCGTTGAACCGGGGGGCCTGCAAGAGACCCAGTACTTC. This codes for CSVEPGGLQETQYF.

The sample holds many counts of this clonotype. CDR3 coding DNA: TGCGCCAGCAGCTTGGGGTACGCAACTAATGAAAAACTGTTTTTT. As protein: CASSLGYATNEKLFF. This chain connects TRBV5-1 to TRBJ1-4; D unresolved. The V and J ends lost 0 bases and 0 bases respectively, with 6 bases between them. The CDR3 consists of 15 residues. Germline-derived CDR1 and CDR2 are SGHRS and YFSETQ.

This clonotype was observed a handful of times. V is TRBV11-1 and J is TRBJ2-6; 8 nucleotides match TRBD1. The junction had 13 bases not matched to a gene; V was cut back by 5 bases and J by 1 base. Germline V gives CDR1 SGHAT, CDR2 FQDESV (reference sequence). The CDR3 has 19 residues. The DNA of the CDR3 is TGTGCCAGCAGCCTCTACCTCCCGGGACAGGTTTCTGGGGCCAACGTCCTGACTTTC. This translates into CASSLYLPGQVSGANVLTF. The whole variable domain, remainder taken from reference TRBV11-1 and TRBJ2-6, is EAEVAQSPRYKITEKSQAVAFWCDPISGHATLYWYRQILGQGPELLVQFQDESVVDDSQLPKDRFSAERLKGVDSTLKIQPAELGDSAMYLCASSLYLPGQVSGANVLTFGAGSRLTVL.

The table lists this clonotype with a count of one. The rearrangement joins TRBV30 to TRBJ2-2; D not resolved. Germline-derived CDR1 and CDR2 are GTSNPN and SVGIG (reference sequence). V was cut by 2 bases and J by 0 bases, with 4 bases left in between. The length of the CDR3 is 13 residues. Here the CDR3 DNA reads TGTGCCTGGAGTCAGGCGAACACCGGGGAGCTGTTTTTT. Encoded protein: CAWSQANTGELFF.

This clonotype was observed a handful of times. V is TRBV5-6 and J is TRBJ2-5; 9 nucleotides match TRBD2. CDR1 and CDR2 (germline): SGHDT, YYEEEE. This CDR3 spans 14 amino acids. Germline trimming cut 2 bases from V and 4 bases from J; bases unmatched to any gene: 3. CDR3 in amino acids: CASSLGTSLETQYF. CDR3 nucleotide sequence: TGTGCCAGCAGCTTAGGGACTAGCTTAGAGACCCAGTACTTC.

This clonotype was observed a few times. The chain combines TRBV10-3 with TRBJ1-1; TRBD1 matches at 8 bases. Germline V gene data show CDR1 as ENHRY and CDR2 as SYGVKD. The J segment lost 1 base and the V segment lost 4 bases, leaving 2 bases of the junction unmatched. This CDR3 comprises 14 residues. CDR3 residues: CAISADRGNTEAFF. The CDR3 bases are TGTGCCATCAGTGCAGACAGGGGGAACACTGAAGCTTTCTTT.

The genes are TRBV25-1 and TRBJ2-7; D might be TRBD1 (5 bases). Germline V gene lookup returns CDR1 MGHDK and CDR2 SYGVNS. The CDR3 has 12 residues. Between the trimmed V and J ends, which lost 7 bases and 2 bases, there was a span of 9 bases. The CDR3 here is CASTDTTYEQYF. The CDR3 DNA reads TGTGCCAGCACGGACACAACCTACGAGCAGTACTTC.

The sample holds a few counts of this clonotype. The gene calls are TRBV15 and TRBJ1-1; D gene unclear. The V end was cut by 1 base, the J end by 7 bases, with 10 bases between. CDR1 and CDR2 (germline): LNHNV, YYDKDF (reference sequence). The CDR3 is 13 residues long. In DNA, the CDR3 is TGTGCCACCAGCAGAGGGGGTGGCTTTGAAGCTTTCTTT. Translated, it gives CATSRGGGFEAFF.

This clonotype was seen more than once but under ten times. The CDR3 DNA reads as TGCAGCGTCGAGTCCTCGAGACCCTACGAGCAGTACTTC. It yields the protein CSVESSRPYEQYF. The V gene is TRBV29-1, the J gene TRBJ2-7; no clear D. V lost 6 bases, J lost 2 bases, and 14 bases lay in between. The CDR3 is made up of 13 amino acids. CDR1 is SQVTM, CDR2 ANQGSEA, per germline.

This clonotype appeared a few times. Written as DNA, the CDR3 is TGTGCCACCAGCAGAGAATCGAGCACCGGGGAGCTGTTTTTT. Translating it yields CATSRESSTGELFF. The V gene is TRBV15, the J gene TRBJ2-2; D is undetermined. V was trimmed by 0 bases and J by 4 bases, leaving 6 bases between them. The CDR3 is 14 amino acids. Germline CDR1 LNHNV, CDR2 YYDKDF (reference sequence).

This clonotype was seen only a few times. The chain is built from TRBV7-9 and TRBJ2-3; D possibly matches TRBD1 or TRBD2 (5 bases each). Between the trimmed V and J ends, which lost 5 bases and 1 base, there was a span of 13 bases. The CDR3 is 15 residues long. The germline V gene encodes CDR1 SEHNR and CDR2 FQNEAQ (reference sequence). This CDR3 reads CASSASGTGTDTQYF. CDR3 DNA: TGTGCCAGCAGCGCATCCGGGACCGGCACAGATACGCAGTATTTT.